Presented here are 6 T cell receptor beta chains from one specimen sequenced in a study of monozygotic twins with cystic fibrosis. Repertoires were generated with immunoSEQ multiplex PCR, while TCRdb's copy carries only in-frame clones and drops some. In the table there are about 8,000 clones, about 93% of which are singletons. The sample taken for sequencing was blood. All receptors derive from a boy aged 2-9 years with cystic fibrosis.

The chain couples TRBV11-2 to TRBJ2-5; 8 bases are a match to TRBD2. The CDR3 sequence is 15 residues long. V shed 5 bases, J shed 2 bases, and the junction held 7 bases outside the gene matches. CDR1 and CDR2 (germline): SGHAT, FQNNGV. This CDR3 reads CASSRLAMKQETQYF. In DNA form, the CDR3 reads TGTGCCAGCAGCCGACTAGCGATGAAACAAGAGACCCAGTACTTC.

The V and J genes are TRBV18 and TRBJ1-5; a possible D gene is TRBD1 (5 bases). CDR1 is KGHSH and CDR2 is LQKENI in the germline V gene. The ends were cut back, 2 bases at V and 2 bases at J, with 13 bases in the middle. The CDR3 extends over 16 amino acids. The CDR3 DNA is TGTGCCAGCTCACCAGACAGTGGGGGGGGCAATCAGCCCCAGCATTTT. Protein sequence: CASSPDSGGGNQPQHF.

V and J are TRBV9 and TRBJ1-6; D not resolved. Germline assignment: CDR1 SGDLS and CDR2 YYNGEE. The CDR3 loop spans 14 amino acids. V lost 4 bases and J lost 9, with 14 bases in between. The CDR3 DNA follows: TGTGCCAGCAGCCAAATAATCTCGTCTTCACCCCTCCACTTT. Amino acid sequence: CASSQIISSSPLHF.

The chain has TRBV9 and TRBJ2-1; tentatively, D is TRBD1 (6 bases). The ends were cut back, 0 bases at V and 9 bases at J, with 13 bases in the middle. CDR3 size: 14 residues. From germline, CDR1 is SGDLS and CDR2 YYNGEE. The CDR3 sequence: CASSVAAGAGEQFF. CDR3 DNA: TGTGCCAGCAGCGTAGCGGCAGGGGCGGGTGAGCAGTTCTTC.

On this clone itself: The sample holds other DNA sequences that translate to the same CDR3. The chain carries TRBV5-1 and TRBJ2-6; no clear D gene. The length of the CDR3 is 15 residues. V was pared by 6 bases and J by 2 bases, with 12 bases between. Germline loops: CDR1 SGHRS, CDR2 YFSETQ. The CDR3 loop reads CASKVELTGANVLTF. In DNA form, the CDR3 reads TGCGCCAGCAAGGTAGAGCTGACTGGGGCCAACGTCCTGACTTTC.

This clone has a single count. The chain combines TRBV7-9 with TRBJ1-5, with 9 bases identical to TRBD1. The CDR3 runs to 17 residues. Trimming took 5 bases from V and 4 from J; bases not matched to a gene: 12. The germline V gene has CDR1 SEHNR and CDR2 FQNEAQ (reference sequence). The CDR3 reads CASSTGTGSRLNQPQHF. The DNA of the CDR3 is TGTGCCAGCAGCACCGGGACAGGGTCCCGTTTAAATCAGCCCCAGCATTTT.